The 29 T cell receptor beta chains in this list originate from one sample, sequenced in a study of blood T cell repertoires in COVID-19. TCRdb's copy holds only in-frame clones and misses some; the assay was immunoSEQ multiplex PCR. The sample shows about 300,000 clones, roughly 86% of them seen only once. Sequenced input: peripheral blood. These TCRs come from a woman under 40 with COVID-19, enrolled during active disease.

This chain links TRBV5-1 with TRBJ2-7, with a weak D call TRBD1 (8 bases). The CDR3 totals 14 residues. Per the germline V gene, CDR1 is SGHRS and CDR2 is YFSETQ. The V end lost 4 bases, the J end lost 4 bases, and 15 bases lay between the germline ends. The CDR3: CASSPGQGGYEQYF. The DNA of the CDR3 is TGCGCCAGCAGCCCCGGACAGGGAGGGTACGAGCAGTACTTC. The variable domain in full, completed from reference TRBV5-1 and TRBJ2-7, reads KAGVTQTPRYLIKTRGQQVTLSCSPISGHRSVSWYQQTPGQGLQFLFEYFSETQRNKGNFPGRFSGRQFSNSRSEMNVSTLELGDSALYLCASSPGQGGYEQYFGPGTRLTVT.

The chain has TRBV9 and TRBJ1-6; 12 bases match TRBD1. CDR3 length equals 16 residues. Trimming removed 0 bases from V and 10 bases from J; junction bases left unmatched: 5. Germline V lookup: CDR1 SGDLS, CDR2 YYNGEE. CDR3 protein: CASSVGPGQGASPLHF. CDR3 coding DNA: TGTGCCAGCAGCGTAGGGCCGGGACAGGGGGCCTCACCCCTCCACTTT.

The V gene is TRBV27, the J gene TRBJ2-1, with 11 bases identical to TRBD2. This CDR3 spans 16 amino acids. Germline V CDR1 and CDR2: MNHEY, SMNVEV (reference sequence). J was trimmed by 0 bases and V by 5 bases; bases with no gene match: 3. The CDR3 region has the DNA TGTGCCAGCAGTCAGGGGACTAGCGGCTCCTACAATGAGCAGTTCTTC. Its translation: CASSQGTSGSYNEQFF.

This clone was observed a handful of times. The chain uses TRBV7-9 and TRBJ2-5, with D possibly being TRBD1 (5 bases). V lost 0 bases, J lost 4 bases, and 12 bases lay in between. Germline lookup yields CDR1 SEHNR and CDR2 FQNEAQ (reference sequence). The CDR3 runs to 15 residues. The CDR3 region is CASSLARTLRETQYF. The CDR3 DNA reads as TGTGCCAGCAGCTTAGCGCGGACACTTAGAGAGACCCAGTACTTC.

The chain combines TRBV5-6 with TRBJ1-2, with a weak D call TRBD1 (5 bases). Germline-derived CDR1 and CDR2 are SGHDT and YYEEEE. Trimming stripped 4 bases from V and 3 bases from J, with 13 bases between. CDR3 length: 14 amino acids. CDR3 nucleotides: TGTGCCAGCAGCGTCAGGGATCGGCACTATGGCTACACCTTC. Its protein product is CASSVRDRHYGYTF.

CDR3 nucleotides: TGTGCCAGCAGCTTAGAGAGGAATTCACCCCTCCACTTT. Translation gives CASSLERNSPLHF. The chain couples TRBV7-2 to TRBJ1-6; D gene uncertain. The CDR3 has 13 amino acids. With 1 base removed from V and 7 bases from J, the gap between germline ends came to 5 bases. In germline, CDR1 is SGHTA, CDR2 FQGNSA.

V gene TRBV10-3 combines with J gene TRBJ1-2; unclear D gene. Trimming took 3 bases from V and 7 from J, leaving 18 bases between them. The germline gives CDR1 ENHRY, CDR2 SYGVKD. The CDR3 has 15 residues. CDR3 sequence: CAISDSTARASGYTF. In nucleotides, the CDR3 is TGTGCCATCAGTGACTCTACAGCGAGGGCCAGTGGCTACACCTTC.

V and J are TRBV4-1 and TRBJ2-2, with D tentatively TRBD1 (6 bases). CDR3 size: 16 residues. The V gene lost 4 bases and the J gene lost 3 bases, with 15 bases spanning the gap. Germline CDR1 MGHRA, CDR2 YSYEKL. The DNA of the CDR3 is TGCGCCAGCAGCCCAAGAGTGGGGGCCCACACCGGGGAGCTGTTTTTT. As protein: CASSPRVGAHTGELFF.

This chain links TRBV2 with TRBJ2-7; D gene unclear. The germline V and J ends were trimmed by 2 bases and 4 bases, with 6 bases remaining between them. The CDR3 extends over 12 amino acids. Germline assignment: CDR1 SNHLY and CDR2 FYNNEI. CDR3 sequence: CASSETAYEQYV. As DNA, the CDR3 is TGTGCCAGCAGTGAAACAGCATACGAGCAGTACGTC.

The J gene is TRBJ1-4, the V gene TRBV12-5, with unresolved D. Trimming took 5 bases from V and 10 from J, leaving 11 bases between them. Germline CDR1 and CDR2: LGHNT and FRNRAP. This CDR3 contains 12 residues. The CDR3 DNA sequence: TGTGCTAGTGGTACCGCATCGGGAAAACTGTTTTTT. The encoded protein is CASGTASGKLFF.

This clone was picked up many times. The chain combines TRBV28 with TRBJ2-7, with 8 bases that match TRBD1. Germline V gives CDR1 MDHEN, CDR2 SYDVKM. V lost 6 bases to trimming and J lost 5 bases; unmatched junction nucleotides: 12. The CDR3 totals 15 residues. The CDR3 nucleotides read TGTGCCAGCAGCTCCCCGGACAGGGCGAGTCACGAGCAGTACGTC. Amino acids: CASSSPDRASHEQYV.

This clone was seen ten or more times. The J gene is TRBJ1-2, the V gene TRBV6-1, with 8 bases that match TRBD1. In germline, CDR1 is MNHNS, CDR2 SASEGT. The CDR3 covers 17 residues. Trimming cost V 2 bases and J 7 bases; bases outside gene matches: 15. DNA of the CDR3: TGTGCCAGCAGTGAATCTTCAGGACAGGGATTTGCTGGTGGCTACACCTTC. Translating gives CASSESSGQGFAGGYTF.

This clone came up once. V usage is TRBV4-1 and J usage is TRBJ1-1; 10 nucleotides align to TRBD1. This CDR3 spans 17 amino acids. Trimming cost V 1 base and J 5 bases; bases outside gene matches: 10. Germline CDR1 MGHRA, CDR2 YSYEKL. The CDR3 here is CASSQGRRTGGGTEAFF. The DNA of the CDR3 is TGCGCCAGCAGCCAAGGCAGAAGGACAGGGGGTGGGACTGAAGCTTTCTTT.

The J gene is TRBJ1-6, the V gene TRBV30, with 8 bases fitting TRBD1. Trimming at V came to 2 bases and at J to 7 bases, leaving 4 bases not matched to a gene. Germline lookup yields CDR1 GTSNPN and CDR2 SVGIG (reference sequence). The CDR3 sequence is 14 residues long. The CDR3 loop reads CAWSKGQGNSPLHF. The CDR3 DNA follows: TGTGCCTGGAGTAAAGGACAGGGAAATTCACCCCTCCACTTT.

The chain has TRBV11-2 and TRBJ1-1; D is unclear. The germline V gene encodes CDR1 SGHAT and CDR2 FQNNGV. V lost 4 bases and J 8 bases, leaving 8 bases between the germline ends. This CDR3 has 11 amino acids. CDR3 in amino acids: CASSYGKEAFF. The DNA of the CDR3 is TGTGCCAGCAGCTACGGTAAGGAAGCTTTCTTT.

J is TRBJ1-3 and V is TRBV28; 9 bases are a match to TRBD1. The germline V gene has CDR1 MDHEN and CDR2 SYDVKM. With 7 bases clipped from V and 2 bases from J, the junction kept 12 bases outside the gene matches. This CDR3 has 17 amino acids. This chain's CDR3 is CASTTTGQGLTGNTIYF. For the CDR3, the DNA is TGTGCCAGCACGACCACCGGACAGGGGTTAACTGGAAACACCATATATTTT. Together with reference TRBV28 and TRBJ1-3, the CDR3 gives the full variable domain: DVKVTQSSRYLVKRTGEKVFLECVQDMDHENMFWYRQDPGLGLRLIYFSYDVKMKEKGDIPEGYSVSREKKERFSLILESASTNQTSMYLCASTTTGQGLTGNTIYFGEGSWLTVV.

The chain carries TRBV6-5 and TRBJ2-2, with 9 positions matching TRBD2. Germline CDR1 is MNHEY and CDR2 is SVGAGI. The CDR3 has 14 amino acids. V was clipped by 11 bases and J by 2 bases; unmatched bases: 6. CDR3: CAARGLANTGELFF. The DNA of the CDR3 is TGTGCCGCCCGGGGACTAGCAAACACCGGGGAGCTGTTTTTT.

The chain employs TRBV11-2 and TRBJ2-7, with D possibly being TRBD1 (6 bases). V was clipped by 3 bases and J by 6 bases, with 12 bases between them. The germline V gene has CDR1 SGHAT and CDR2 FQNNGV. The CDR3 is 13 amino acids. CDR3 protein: CASSLRQVLEQYV. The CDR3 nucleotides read TGTGCCAGCAGCTTGAGACAGGTCCTCGAGCAGTACGTC.

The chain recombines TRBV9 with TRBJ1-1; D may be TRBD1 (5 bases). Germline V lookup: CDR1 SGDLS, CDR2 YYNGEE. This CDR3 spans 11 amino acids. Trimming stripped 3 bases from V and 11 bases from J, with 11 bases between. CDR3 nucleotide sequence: TGTGCCAGCAGCGCACAGGTTGGGGCTTTCTTT. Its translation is CASSAQVGAFF. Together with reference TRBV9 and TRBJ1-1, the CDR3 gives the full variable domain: DSGVTQTPKHLITATGQRVTLRCSPRSGDLSVYWYQQSLDQGLQFLIQYYNGEERAKGNILERFSAQQFPDLHSELNLSSLELGDSALYFCASSAQVGAFFGQGTRLTVV.

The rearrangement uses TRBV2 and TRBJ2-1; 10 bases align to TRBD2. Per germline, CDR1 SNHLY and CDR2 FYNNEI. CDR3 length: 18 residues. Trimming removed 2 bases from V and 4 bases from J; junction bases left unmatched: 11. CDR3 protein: CASSERLAGALYYNEQFF. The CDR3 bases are TGTGCCAGCAGTGAACGGCTAGCGGGGGCCCTCTATTACAATGAGCAGTTCTTC.

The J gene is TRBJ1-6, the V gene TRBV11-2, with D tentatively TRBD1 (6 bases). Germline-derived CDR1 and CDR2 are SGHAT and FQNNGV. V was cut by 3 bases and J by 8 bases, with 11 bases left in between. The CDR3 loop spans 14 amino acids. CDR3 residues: CASSFGQWDSPLHF. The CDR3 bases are TGTGCCAGCAGCTTCGGACAGTGGGATTCACCCCTCCACTTT. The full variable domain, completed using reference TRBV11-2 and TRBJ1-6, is EAGVAQSPRYKIIEKRQSVAFWCNPISGHATLYWYQQILGQGPKLLIQFQNNGVVDDSQLPKDRFSAERLKGVDSTLKIQPAKLEDSAVYLCASSFGQWDSPLHFGNGTRLTVT.

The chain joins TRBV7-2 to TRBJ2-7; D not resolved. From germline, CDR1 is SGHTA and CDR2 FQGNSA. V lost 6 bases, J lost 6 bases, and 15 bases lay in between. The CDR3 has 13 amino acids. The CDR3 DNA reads TGTGCCAGCAGTCCTAGGAGAGCCCTCGAGCAGTACTTC. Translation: CASSPRRALEQYF.

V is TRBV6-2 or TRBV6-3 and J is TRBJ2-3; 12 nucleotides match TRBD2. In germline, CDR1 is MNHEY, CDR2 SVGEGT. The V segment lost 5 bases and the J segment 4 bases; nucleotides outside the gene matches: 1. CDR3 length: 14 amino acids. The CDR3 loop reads CASSLAGGPDTQYF. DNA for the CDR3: TGTGCCAGCAGTCTAGCGGGGGGGCCAGATACGCAGTATTTT.

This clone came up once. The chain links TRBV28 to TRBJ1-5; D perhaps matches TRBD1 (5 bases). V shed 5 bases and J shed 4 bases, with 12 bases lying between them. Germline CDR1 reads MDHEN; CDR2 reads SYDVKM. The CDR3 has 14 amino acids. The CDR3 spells CASSGGTVNQPQHF. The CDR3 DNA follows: TGTGCCAGCAGTGGGGGGACCGTTAATCAGCCCCAGCATTTT.

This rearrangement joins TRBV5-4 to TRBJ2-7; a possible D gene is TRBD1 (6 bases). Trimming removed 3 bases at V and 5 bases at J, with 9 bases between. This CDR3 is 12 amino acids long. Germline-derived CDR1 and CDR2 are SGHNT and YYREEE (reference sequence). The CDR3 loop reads CASSSGVHEQYF. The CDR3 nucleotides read TGTGCCAGCAGCTCAGGGGTACACGAGCAGTACTTC.

CDR3 nucleotide sequence: TGTGCCAGCACCCCCGCGCACACAGATACGCAGTATTTT. Its translation: CASTPAHTDTQYF. This chain joins TRBV7-8 and TRBJ2-3, with D unresolved. The CDR3 is made up of 13 amino acids. Germline assignment: CDR1 SGHVS and CDR2 FQNEAQ. The V gene lost 7 bases and the J gene lost 2 bases, with 10 bases spanning the gap. Full variable domain (remainder filled in from reference TRBV7-8 and TRBJ2-3): GAGVSQSPRYKVAKRGQDVALRCDPISGHVSLFWYQQALGQGPEFLTYFQNEAQLDKSGLPSDRFFAERPEGSVSTLKIQRTQQEDSAVYLCASTPAHTDTQYFGPGTRLTVL.

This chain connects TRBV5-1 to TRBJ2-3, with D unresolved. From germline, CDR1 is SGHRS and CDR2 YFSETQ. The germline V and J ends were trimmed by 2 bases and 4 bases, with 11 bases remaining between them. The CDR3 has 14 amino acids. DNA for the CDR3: TGCGCCAGCAGCTTCTCTCCCCCCGCAGATACGCAGTATTTT. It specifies CASSFSPPADTQYF.

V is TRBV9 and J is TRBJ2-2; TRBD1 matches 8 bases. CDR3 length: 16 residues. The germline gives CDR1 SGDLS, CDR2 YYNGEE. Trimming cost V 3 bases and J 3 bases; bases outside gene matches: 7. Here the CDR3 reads CASSGRQGADTGELFF. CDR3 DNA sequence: TGTGCCAGCAGCGGGCGGCAGGGGGCTGACACCGGGGAGCTGTTTTTT.

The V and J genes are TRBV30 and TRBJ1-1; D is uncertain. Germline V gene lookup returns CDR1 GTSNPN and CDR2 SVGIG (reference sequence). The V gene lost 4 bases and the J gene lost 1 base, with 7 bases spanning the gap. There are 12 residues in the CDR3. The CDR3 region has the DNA TGTGCCTGGATAACAGAGAACACTGAAGCTTTCTTT. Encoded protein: CAWITENTEAFF.